This T cell receptor (beta chain) was identified during a study of blood T cell repertoires in COVID-19. The overall study: Collection of acute and convalescent COVID-19 samples took place in the United States, Italy and Spain. From T cells, B-cell-depleted T cells, or PBMCs came the material, which was cDNA or gDNA.

Original handling: Cell counts per sample came from amplifying reference gene primers. The method was immunoSEQ multiplex PCR; TCRdb's version includes in-frame clones alone and lacks a portion of them. Clone size and V and J calls were adopted from that table, with D and trimming inferred from the DNA. The table lists approximately 300,000 clones, 88% of them singletons. The ends were cut back, 2 bases at V and 2 bases at J, with 12 bases in the middle. CDR3 length equals 15 residues. From germline, CDR1 is MGHRA and CDR2 YSYEKL. Only a few counts were recorded for this clone. The chain is built from TRBV4-1 and TRBJ1-2; D is uncertain. The sample taken for sequencing was peripheral blood. The TCR originated in a woman aged 50 to 65 with active or convalescent COVID-19. Written as DNA, the CDR3 is TGCGCCAGCAGCCAACAAACAACATCGAACTATGGCTACACCTTC. It specifies CASSQQTTSNYGYTF.